The 23 T cell receptor beta chains given below trace back to one sample, sequenced in a study of shared clonotypes between healthy human individuals. Method: immunoSEQ multiplex PCR; TCRdb's copy keeps in-frame clones and lacks some. Of fewer than 650,000 clones in the sample, around 80% were seen once. The sequenced sample consisted of PBMCs. The source of these receptors is a woman in her thirties or forties in good health. Some clones in this sample may be carry-over from other donors' samples.

The chain has TRBV7-9 and TRBJ2-1; 7 bases agree with TRBD2. The CDR3 covers 14 residues. With V trimmed by 7 bases and J by 0 bases, 3 bases remained unmatched. Germline V gene lookup returns CDR1 SEHNR and CDR2 FQNEAQ (reference sequence). Written as DNA, the CDR3 is TGTGCCAGCATCCTAGCGGTCTCCTACAATGAGCAGTTCTTC. This gives the protein CASILAVSYNEQFF. The full variable domain, with the rest looked up from reference TRBV7-9 and TRBJ2-1, is DTGVSQNPRHKITKRGQNVTFRCDPISEHNRLYWYRQTLGQGPEFLTYFQNEAQLEKSRLLSDRFSAERPKGSFSTLEIQRTEQGDSAMYLCASILAVSYNEQFFGPGTRLTVL.

V usage is TRBV19 and J usage is TRBJ2-7; D assignment may be TRBD1 or TRBD2 (5 bases each). Germline CDR1 LNHDA, CDR2 SQIVND (reference sequence). The CDR3 has 16 amino acids. Deletions cut 5 bases from V and 1 base from J, with 18 bases between. CDR3 amino acids: CASSSYGTGTSYEQYF. The CDR3 bases are TGTGCCAGTAGTTCCTACGGGACGGGAACTTCCTACGAGCAGTACTTC.

This sequence joins TRBV25-1 and TRBJ1-2; TRBD1 aligns across 7 bases. This CDR3 spans 16 amino acids. The J segment lost 4 bases and the V segment lost 3 bases, leaving 11 bases of the junction unmatched. Per germline, CDR1 MGHDK and CDR2 SYGVNS. In DNA, the CDR3 is TGTGCCAGCAGTGAGCTCGGGACAGTGGATGCCTATGGCTACACCTTC. Its translation: CASSELGTVDAYGYTF.

A word on this clone: Its ends do not fully match the called genes, so a read error is possible. The J gene is TRBJ1-1, the V gene TRBV7-9; D is possibly TRBD1 (5 bases). The CDR3 has 15 amino acids. The germline V gene has CDR1 SEHNR and CDR2 FQNEAQ (reference sequence). The CDR3 spells CASSLAGGSATEAFF. The CDR3 DNA sequence: TGCGCCAGCAGCTTAGCTGGGGGGTCGGCCACTGAAGCTTTCTTT.

The sample holds a few counts of this clone. The chain has TRBV7-2 and TRBJ1-1; D gene unclear. V lost 2 bases and J lost 0, with 16 bases in between. Germline CDR1 SGHTA, CDR2 FQGNSA. The CDR3 length is 17 residues. The CDR3 is CASSLMYAAPMNTEAFF. CDR3 DNA sequence: TGTGCCAGCAGCTTAATGTACGCGGCGCCCATGAACACTGAAGCTTTCTTT.

This clone occurred many times. The chain employs TRBV5-4 and TRBJ2-7; D possibly corresponds to TRBD1 (6 bases). Germline V CDR1 and CDR2: SGHNT, YYREEE (reference sequence). The CDR3 contains 14 residues. Trimming left V 1 base short and J 3 bases short, with 11 bases between. The CDR3 spells CASSLMGHRYEQYF. The CDR3, as DNA: TGTGCCAGCAGCTTGATGGGACATCGCTACGAGCAGTACTTC.

This chain joins TRBV18 and TRBJ2-5, with 7 bases that match TRBD1. The V segment lost 1 base and the J segment 2 bases; nucleotides outside the gene matches: 1. The CDR3 covers 14 residues. Germline assignment: CDR1 KGHSH and CDR2 LQKENI. The chain's CDR3 is CASSPLGQQETQYF. DNA of the CDR3: TGTGCCAGCTCACCACTGGGACAGCAAGAGACCCAGTACTTC.

This chain's CDR3 is CASTRDTANTGELFF. The CDR3 nucleotides read TGTGCCAGCACCCGGGACACCGCGAACACCGGGGAGCTGTTTTTT. The chain recombines TRBV2 with TRBJ2-2; tentative D call: TRBD1 (6 bases). The CDR3 loop spans 15 amino acids. V lost 7 bases and J lost 0, with 12 bases in between. Germline V CDR1 and CDR2: SNHLY, FYNNEI.

The chain carries TRBV5-1 and TRBJ2-7; TRBD2 agrees at 8 bases. The CDR3 is 17 residues long. Germline V gene lookup returns CDR1 SGHRS and CDR2 YFSETQ. Losses at the gene ends were 1 base for V and 3 bases for J; bases not matched to a gene: 12. This CDR3 reads CASSLSNGQRENYEQYF. The CDR3 DNA is TGCGCCAGCAGCTTGTCCAACGGGCAGCGGGAGAACTACGAGCAGTACTTC.

The rearrangement links TRBV29-1 to TRBJ1-1; D ambiguous. This CDR3 is built from 15 residues. From germline, CDR1 is SQVTM and CDR2 ANQGSEA. The germline V and J ends were trimmed by 5 bases and 3 bases, with 19 bases remaining between them. The CDR3 is CSVLLPASWDTEAFF. In nucleotides, the CDR3 is TGCAGCGTTTTGTTACCGGCCAGCTGGGACACTGAAGCTTTCTTT.

The sample holds one count of this clone. The CDR3 is CASGWPGQGPFANTEAFF. DNA for the CDR3: TGTGCCAGCGGATGGCCGGGACAGGGACCATTCGCGAACACTGAAGCTTTCTTT. The chain carries TRBV5-4 and TRBJ1-1; 9 nucleotides align to TRBD1. Germline CDR1 is SGHNT and CDR2 is YYREEE (reference sequence). V shed 7 bases and J 1 base; nucleotides not matched to a gene: 17. This CDR3 region has 18 residues.

This clone was counted many times. Here the CDR3 reads CASSSPGLAAYEQYF. The CDR3 DNA reads TGTGCCAGCAGTTCTCCCGGACTAGCGGCTTACGAGCAGTACTTC. This chain joins TRBV27 and TRBJ2-7; TRBD2 matches 10 bases. J was trimmed by 4 bases and V by 4 bases; bases with no gene match: 7. This CDR3 comprises 15 residues. Germline CDR1 and CDR2: MNHEY and SMNVEV (reference sequence).

This chain links TRBV2 with TRBJ2-5; TRBD2 matches 7 bases. The V segment lost 11 bases and the J segment 5 bases; nucleotides outside the gene matches: 8. CDR1 SNHLY and CDR2 FYNNEI come from the germline V gene. The CDR3 totals 12 residues. The CDR3 DNA reads TGTGCCGGGGGAGGGGACGAGGAGACCCAGTACTTC. It translates to CAGGGDEETQYF.

This clone was picked up a small number of times. The rearrangement uses TRBV2 and TRBJ1-1, with 8 bases that match TRBD1. The V gene's germline CDR1 is SNHLY and CDR2 FYNNEI. CDR3 length equals 14 residues. V trimming: 5 bases; J trimming: 6 bases; junction bases outside the gene matches: 8. The CDR3 loop reads CASSWQGARAEAFF. Here the CDR3 DNA reads TGTGCCAGCAGTTGGCAGGGGGCGAGGGCTGAAGCTTTCTTT.

The rearrangement joins TRBV2 to TRBJ2-1, with D unclear. CDR1 and CDR2 (germline): SNHLY, FYNNEI. Trimming removed 6 bases from V and 7 bases from J, with 16 bases in between. This CDR3 has 14 residues. CDR3 nucleotides: TGTGCCAGCAGACTGCGAGCTTTAGCTAATGAGCAGTTCTTC. Amino acid sequence: CASRLRALANEQFF.

The chain combines TRBV27 with TRBJ1-3, with no clear D. Trimming shortened V by 6 bases and J by 6 bases, and 12 bases separated the two germline ends. Germline lookup yields CDR1 MNHEY and CDR2 SMNVEV (reference sequence). The CDR3 sequence is 13 residues long. CDR3 in DNA: TGTGCCAGCAGACCTTCCGGGCAAAACACCATATATTTT. Protein: CASRPSGQNTIYF.

The chain links TRBV16 to TRBJ1-3, with a possible D match to TRBD1 (5 bases). V shed 3 bases and J shed 1 base, with 10 bases lying between them. The CDR3 length is 15 residues. Looked up from germline, CDR1 is KGHSY and CDR2 is FQNENV. CDR3 nucleotide sequence: TGTGCCAGCAGCCAGACAGTTTCGTCTGGAAACACCATATATTTT. This codes for CASSQTVSSGNTIYF.

This rearrangement joins TRBV2 to TRBJ2-5; D unresolved. The CDR3 totals 13 residues. Germline V lookup: CDR1 SNHLY, CDR2 FYNNEI. The ends were cut back, 6 bases at V and 2 bases at J, with 10 bases in the middle. CDR3 sequence (DNA): TGTGCCAGCAGCGTCGCTAGGCAAGAGACCCAGTACTTC. Translation: CASSVARQETQYF.

This sequence joins TRBV5-1 and TRBJ1-2; D not resolved. The CDR3 is 15 amino acids. V gave up 3 bases and J gave up 2 bases, with 14 bases separating them. Germline loops: CDR1 SGHRS, CDR2 YFSETQ. CDR3 nucleotides: TGCGCCAGCAGCTGGACCCAGACAAGAAACTATGGCTACACCTTC. Protein sequence: CASSWTQTRNYGYTF.

The rearrangement uses TRBV7-2 and TRBJ2-3; a possible D gene is TRBD2 (6 bases). Germline V gives CDR1 SGHTA, CDR2 FQGNSA. The CDR3 length is 14 residues. Trimming took 5 bases from V and 5 from J, leaving 14 bases between them. CDR3 in amino acids: CASSHWAGGDTQYF. CDR3 DNA: TGTGCCAGCAGCCATTGGGCCGGGGGAGATACGCAGTATTTT.

This clone has at least ten counts. The chain combines TRBV2 with TRBJ1-6; D not certain. The CDR3 runs to 12 residues. Trimming removed 4 bases at V and 9 bases at J, with 7 bases between. Germline V gene sequence: CDR1 SNHLY, CDR2 FYNNEI. CDR3 sequence (DNA): TGTGCCAGCAGTGTTGAGGGTTCACCCCTCCACTTT. Translation gives CASSVEGSPLHF.

V usage is TRBV5-4 and J usage is TRBJ1-1, with D unclear. This CDR3 contains 15 residues. Germline-derived CDR1 and CDR2 are SGHNT and YYREEE (reference sequence). Trimming removed 4 bases from V and 0 bases from J, with 13 bases in between. The CDR3: CASSSGRVMNTEAFF. CDR3 coding DNA: TGTGCCAGCAGCAGCGGACGGGTAATGAACACTGAAGCTTTCTTT.

This rearrangement joins TRBV7-7 to TRBJ2-2, with TRBD1 as a possible D gene (5 bases). The CDR3 sequence is 14 residues long. Deletions cut 1 base from V and 7 bases from J, with 10 bases between. The germline gives CDR1 SSHAT, CDR2 FNYEAQ (reference sequence). The CDR3 DNA sequence: TGTGCCAGCAGCTTAGACCAGGGAAACGGGGAGCTGTTTTTT. Translation gives CASSLDQGNGELFF.